Presented here are 5 T cell receptor beta chains from one specimen sequenced in a study of cytomegalovirus exposure and HLA in healthy donors. Primers included in the PCR were 60 Vbeta and 13 Jbeta primers. Some clones are missing from TCRdb's copy, which holds only in-frame ones; the method was immunoSEQ multiplex PCR. Of about 170,000 clones listed, roughly 84% are singletons. The sample comprised PBMCs. These TCRs come from a man in his thirties or forties in good health and CMV-seropositive.

The V gene is TRBV2, the J gene TRBJ1-1; D is possibly TRBD1 (6 bases). This CDR3 comprises 13 residues. Per germline, CDR1 SNHLY and CDR2 FYNNEI. V dropped 6 bases and J dropped 9 bases, with 17 bases sitting between them. The CDR3 DNA reads as TGTGCCAGCAGCCTCCCGGGGACACAGAAAGCTTTCTTT. This gives the protein CASSLPGTQKAFF. The full variable domain, in which reference TRBV2 and TRBJ1-1 provide the parts outside the CDR3, is EPEVTQTPSHQVTQMGQEVILRCVPISNHLYFYWYRQILGQKVEFLVSFYNNEISEKSEIFDDQFSVERPDGSNFTLKIRSTKLEDSAMYFCASSLPGTQKAFFGQGTRLTVV.

J is TRBJ1-2 and V is TRBV10-2, with D unclear. Trimming stripped 7 bases from V and 7 bases from J, with 13 bases between. Germline V lookup: CDR1 WSHSY, CDR2 SAAADI. The length of the CDR3 is 12 residues. In nucleotides, the CDR3 is TGCGCCAGCACCCCTGAAGCCGGTGGCTACACCTTC. It encodes CASTPEAGGYTF.

The chain couples TRBV27 to TRBJ2-3; possible D gene TRBD1, 5 bases. The germline V and J ends were trimmed by 5 bases and 0 bases, with 12 bases remaining between them. Germline V gene data show CDR1 as MNHEY and CDR2 as SMNVEV (reference sequence). The CDR3 extends over 15 amino acids. The chain's CDR3 is CASSQGRLSTDTQYF. The CDR3 coding sequence is TGTGCCAGCAGTCAGGGCCGTTTAAGCACAGATACGCAGTATTTT.

In its sample, this clone was seen once. The V call is TRBV2, the J call TRBJ1-1; no clear D gene. The ends were cut back, 5 bases at V and 7 bases at J, with 14 bases in the middle. Germline V gene lookup returns CDR1 SNHLY and CDR2 FYNNEI. The CDR3 extends over 13 amino acids. The CDR3 region is CASSKQITVEAFF. CDR3 nucleotides: TGTGCCAGCAGTAAACAGATTACCGTTGAAGCTTTCTTT.

The chain combines TRBV7-9 with TRBJ2-3, with TRBD1 as a possible D gene (5 bases). Germline V gives CDR1 SEHNR, CDR2 FQNEAQ (reference sequence). V lost 3 bases, J lost 2 bases, and 12 bases lay in between. The CDR3 contains 15 residues. CDR3 bases: TGTGCCAGCAGCTTGGGGCAGATAAACACAGATACGCAGTATTTT. This gives the protein CASSLGQINTDTQYF. The full variable domain, its missing parts supplied by reference TRBV7-9 and TRBJ2-3, is DTGVSQNPRHKITKRGQNVTFRCDPISEHNRLYWYRQTLGQGPEFLTYFQNEAQLEKSRLLSDRFSAERPKGSFSTLEIQRTEQGDSAMYLCASSLGQINTDTQYFGPGTRLTVL.